Presented here are 13 T cell receptor beta chains from one specimen sequenced in a study of long-term antiretroviral therapy in people with HIV. The libraries were made with immunoSEQ v3.0 at survey level. The protocol was immunoSEQ multiplex PCR, while the TCRdb copy is restricted to in-frame clones and leaves out a portion. Of 15,000 to 25,000 clones in the sample, about nine tenths were seen once. This sample comprised unsorted PBMCs, obtained 4.2 to 4.5 years before starting antiretroviral therapy. These receptor sequences come from a woman aged 30 to 39 with HIV.

The chain joins TRBV5-1 to TRBJ2-3; TRBD2 agrees at 7 bases. The CDR3 extends over 16 amino acids. V lost 3 bases to trimming and J lost 5 bases; unmatched junction nucleotides: 12. Germline CDR1 and CDR2: SGHRS and YFSETQ. The CDR3 region is CASSWTTSEGGDTQYF. CDR3 DNA: TGCGCCAGCAGCTGGACCACTAGCGAGGGAGGAGATACGCAGTATTTT.

This chain joins TRBV10-2 and TRBJ1-2, with 9 bases lining up with TRBD1. Unmatched junction bases numbered 6, after V lost 6 bases and J lost 4 bases. Germline V lookup: CDR1 WSHSY, CDR2 SAAADI. The CDR3 is 14 amino acids. The CDR3 loop reads CASRTGGKGYGYTF. CDR3 nucleotide sequence: TGCGCCAGCAGAACAGGGGGCAAAGGCTATGGCTACACCTTC.

The chain couples TRBV6-5 to TRBJ2-7, with a tentative D call TRBD2 (7 bases). Trimming pared 6 bases from V and 6 bases from J, leaving 18 bases between. Germline V gene sequence: CDR1 MNHEY, CDR2 SVGAGI. The CDR3 totals 14 residues. CDR3 sequence (DNA): TGTGCCAGCAGCATCCAGAGAGGGGGGGGCGAGCAGTACTTC. Protein: CASSIQRGGGEQYF.

The rearrangement links TRBV4-2 to TRBJ1-2, with 8 bases that match TRBD1. CDR1 is LGHNA, CDR2 YNFKEQ, per germline. The CDR3 loop spans 13 amino acids. J lost 6 bases, V lost 4 bases, and 4 bases had no gene match. CDR3 residues: CASSPGTGDGYTF. CDR3 coding DNA: TGTGCCAGCAGCCCTGGGACAGGTGATGGCTACACCTTC.

This clone was counted between two and nine times. The chain is built from TRBV7-8 and TRBJ2-7; 7 nucleotides agree with TRBD1. The V gene's germline CDR1 is SGHVS and CDR2 FQNEAQ. The V segment lost 5 bases and the J segment 1 base; nucleotides outside the gene matches: 2. This CDR3 contains 13 residues. CDR3 in DNA: TGTGCCAGCAGCCGGGACAGATCCTACGAGCAGTACTTC. This gives the protein CASSRDRSYEQYF.

In this sample, this clone turned up once. The chain recombines TRBV27 with TRBJ1-3; the D is unclear. The CDR3 sequence is 14 residues long. From germline, CDR1 is MNHEY and CDR2 SMNVEV (reference sequence). Trimming shortened V by 8 bases and J by 0 bases, and 11 bases separated the two germline ends. CDR3 sequence reads: CASWTPSSGNTIYF. DNA of the CDR3: TGTGCCAGCTGGACCCCGAGCTCTGGAAACACCATATATTTT.

The J gene is TRBJ1-6, the V gene TRBV4-1; perhaps TRBD1 as D (5 bases). The CDR3 length is 16 residues. Between the trimmed V and J ends, which lost 1 base and 0 bases, there was a span of 7 bases. Per the germline V gene, CDR1 is MGHRA and CDR2 is YSYEKL. The CDR3 spells CASSQGGHSYNSPLHF. The CDR3 region has the DNA TGCGCCAGCAGCCAAGGTGGACACTCCTATAATTCACCCCTCCACTTT.

This chain links TRBV4-3 with TRBJ1-3; 8 bases are shared with TRBD1. This CDR3 has 19 amino acids. Germline lookup yields CDR1 LGHNA and CDR2 YSLEER. V shed 0 bases and J 9 bases; nucleotides not matched to a gene: 19. CDR3 nucleotides: TGCGCCAGCAGCCAAGATTACGGGGGACAGGCGTTGCTGGACGTCACCATATATTTT. This gives the protein CASSQDYGGQALLDVTIYF.

The V and J genes are TRBV18 and TRBJ1-2; D gene uncertain. V was clipped by 1 base and J by 2 bases, with 8 bases between them. This CDR3 has 14 residues. The germline CDR1 and CDR2 sequences are KGHSH and LQKENI. CDR3 residues: CASSPLGENYGYTF. In DNA form, the CDR3 reads TGTGCCAGCTCACCACTCGGTGAGAACTATGGCTACACCTTC.

This chain links TRBV4-3 with TRBJ2-1; D is ambiguous. The CDR3 extends over 17 amino acids. Between the trimmed V and J ends, which lost 0 bases and 0 bases, there was a span of 12 bases. Germline CDR1 and CDR2: LGHNA and YSLEER. CDR3 DNA: TGCGCCAGCAGCCAAGATCCCGCCCGAAGCTCCTACAATGAGCAGTTCTTC. The encoded protein is CASSQDPARSSYNEQFF.

This chain uses TRBV10-3 with TRBJ2-5, with D maybe TRBD2 (5 bases). CDR1 is ENHRY, CDR2 SYGVKD, per germline. CDR3 length equals 14 residues. The V end lost 6 bases, the J end lost 5 bases, and 16 bases lay between the germline ends. In DNA, the CDR3 is TGTGCCATCAGCACGGACTCTCTCGGGGAGACCCAGTACTTC. Protein product: CAISTDSLGETQYF.

This chain joins TRBV9 and TRBJ1-4, with D maybe TRBD1 (6 bases). In germline, CDR1 is SGDLS, CDR2 YYNGEE. The CDR3 extends over 14 amino acids. Trimming shortened V by 7 bases and J by 0 bases, and 10 bases separated the two germline ends. CDR3 amino acids: CASARDTTNEKLFF. CDR3 DNA sequence: TGTGCCAGCGCCCGGGACACAACTAATGAAAAACTGTTTTTT.

The rearrangement uses TRBV7-2 and TRBJ2-5; TRBD2 agrees at 8 bases. This CDR3 region has 17 residues. The germline V gene encodes CDR1 SGHTA and CDR2 FQGNSA. Losses at the gene ends were 0 bases for V and 5 bases for J; bases not matched to a gene: 11. Here the CDR3 DNA reads TGTGCCAGCAGCTTAGCGGGGAGCGGGGGCCAGGGGGAGACCCAGTACTTC. It is translated as CASSLAGSGGQGETQYF. Full variable domain (outside the CDR3, taken from reference TRBV7-2 and TRBJ2-5): GAGVSQSPSNKVTEKGKDVELRCDPISGHTALYWYRQSLGQGLEFLIYFQGNSAPDKSGLPSDRFSAERTGGSVSTLTIQRTQQEDSAVYLCASSLAGSGGQGETQYFGPGTRLLVL.